This TCR beta chain was captured in a study of shared clonotypes between healthy human individuals. Turning to the study itself: Per-donor plates numbered three CD4 naive, three CD4 memory, two CD8 naive and one CD8 memory.

This clone was seen once. The V gene's germline CDR1 is SGDLS and CDR2 YYNGEE. This CDR3 is built from 14 residues. V was pared by 7 bases and J by 2 bases, with 4 bases of the junction left unmatched. The naive CD8 population came from CD45RO-negative cells selected for CCR7, without terminally differentiated effector memory CD45RA+ cells. When replicate PCRs were run on sorted subsets, they used around 200 ng DNA, around 33,000 T cell genomes. TCRdb's table, derived via immunoSEQ multiplex PCR, lists solely in-frame clones and lacks some. The sample contains about 700,000 clones, 92% of which appear only once.

Input material: naive CD8+ T cells sorted from blood. The clonotype was recovered from a man younger than 45 in good health. The V gene is TRBV9, the J gene TRBJ2-3, with TRBD2 matching over 10 bases. In DNA form, the CDR3 reads TGTGCCAGCCATAGCGGGAGGTCCACAGATACGCAGTATTTT. It codes for CASHSGRSTDTQYF.